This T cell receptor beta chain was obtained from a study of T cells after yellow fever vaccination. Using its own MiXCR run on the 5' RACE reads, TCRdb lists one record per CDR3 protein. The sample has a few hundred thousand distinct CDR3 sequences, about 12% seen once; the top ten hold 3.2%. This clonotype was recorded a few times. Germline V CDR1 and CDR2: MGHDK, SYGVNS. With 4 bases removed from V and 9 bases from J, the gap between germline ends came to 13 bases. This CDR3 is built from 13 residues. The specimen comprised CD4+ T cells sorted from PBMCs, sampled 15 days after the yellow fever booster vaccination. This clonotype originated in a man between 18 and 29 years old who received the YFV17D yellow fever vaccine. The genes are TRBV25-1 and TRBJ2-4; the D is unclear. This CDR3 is CASSAPAGGIQYF. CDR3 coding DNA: TGTGCCAGCAGTGCCCCAGCAGGCGGCATTCAGTACTTC.